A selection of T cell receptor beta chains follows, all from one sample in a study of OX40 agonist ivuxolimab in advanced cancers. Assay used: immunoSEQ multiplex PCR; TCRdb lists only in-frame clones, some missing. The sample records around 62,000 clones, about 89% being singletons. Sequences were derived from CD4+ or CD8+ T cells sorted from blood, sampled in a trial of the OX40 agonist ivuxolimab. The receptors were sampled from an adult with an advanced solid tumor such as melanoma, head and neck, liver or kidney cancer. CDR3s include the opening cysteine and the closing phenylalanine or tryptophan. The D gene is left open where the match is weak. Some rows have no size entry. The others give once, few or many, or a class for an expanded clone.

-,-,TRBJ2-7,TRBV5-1,CASSPGQSQGYEQYF,TGCGCCAGCAGCCCAGGACAGTCTCAGGGATACGAGCAGTACTTC
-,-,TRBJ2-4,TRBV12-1,CASSEGQFLAKNIQYF,TGTGCCAGCAGCGAGGGACAGTTCCTAGCCAAAAACATTCAGTACTTC
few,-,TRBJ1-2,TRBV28,CASTLLGHEDYGYTF,TGTGCCAGCACCCTTTTGGGACATGAAGACTATGGCTACACCTTC
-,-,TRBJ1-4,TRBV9,CASSVDGQNEKLFF,TGTGCCAGCAGCGTAGACGGGCAGAATGAAAAACTGTTTTTT
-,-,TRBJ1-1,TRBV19,CASRTPSGWVATEAFF,TGTGCCAGTAGGACGCCCTCCGGCTGGGTGGCCACTGAAGCTTTCTTT
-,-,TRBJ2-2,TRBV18,CASSPRRWDGELFF,TGTGCCAGCTCACCGAGGCGGTGGGACGGGGAGCTGTTTTTT
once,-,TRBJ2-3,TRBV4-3,CASSRFWSSTDTQYF,TGCGCCAGCAGCCGCTTCTGGTCTAGCACAGATACGCAGTATTTT
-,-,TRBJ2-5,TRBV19,CASSIREETQYF,TGTGCCAGTAGTATTCGAGAAGAGACCCAGTACTTC
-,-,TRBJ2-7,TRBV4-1,CASSLLEVGRGEQYF,TGCGCCAGCAGCCTCCTCGAGGTCGGCAGGGGCGAGCAGTACTTC
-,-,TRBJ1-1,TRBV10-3,CAITPDGTNTEAFF,TGTGCCATCACCCCCGACGGCACGAACACTGAAGCTTTCTTT
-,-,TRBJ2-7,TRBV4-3,CASSQDLDTYEQYF,TGCGCCAGCAGCCAGGATCTGGACACCTACGAGCAGTACTTC
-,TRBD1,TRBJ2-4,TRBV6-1,CASNTNRDRNPIQYF,TGTGCCAGCAATACCAACCGGGACAGGAACCCCATTCAGTACTTC
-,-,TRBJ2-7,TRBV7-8,CASSLGGGLLSYEQYF,TGTGCCAGCAGCCTAGGTGGGGGCCTCCTCTCCTACGAGCAGTACTTC
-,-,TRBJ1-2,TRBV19,CASSTTQRTNYGYTF,TGTGCCAGTAGTACCACACAGAGAACTAACTATGGCTACACCTTC
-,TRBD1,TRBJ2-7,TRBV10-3,CAISGFQTGGYSSYEQYF,TGTGCCATCAGTGGGTTTCAAACAGGGGGTTACAGCTCCTACGAGCAGTACTTC
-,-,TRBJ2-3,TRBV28,CASSFRREATDTQYF,TGTGCCAGCAGTTTCCGGCGGGAAGCCACAGATACGCAGTATTTT
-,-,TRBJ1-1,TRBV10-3,CAISDRAGMNTEAFF,TGTGCCATCAGTGATCGGGCAGGGATGAACACTGAAGCTTTCTTT
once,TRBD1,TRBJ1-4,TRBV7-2,CASSLSPGQLNEKLFF,TGTGCCAGCAGCTTATCTCCGGGACAGCTTAATGAAAAACTGTTTTTT
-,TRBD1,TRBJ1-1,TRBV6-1,CASSEDRGTEAFF,TGTGCCAGCAGTGAAGACAGGGGCACTGAAGCTTTCTTT
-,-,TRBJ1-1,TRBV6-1,CASKRAEYTEAFF,TGTGCCAGCAAAAGGGCGGAGTACACTGAAGCTTTCTTT
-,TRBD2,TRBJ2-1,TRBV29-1,CSAAGLAVSYNEQFF,TGCAGCGCCGCTGGACTAGCGGTGTCCTACAATGAGCAGTTCTTC
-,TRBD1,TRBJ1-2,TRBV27,CASRPGQGTYYTF,TGTGCCAGCAGGCCGGGACAGGGAACATACTACACCTTC
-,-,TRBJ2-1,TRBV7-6,CASSLALSAVYNEQFF,TGTGCCAGCAGCTTAGCCCTTTCCGCGGTTTACAATGAGCAGTTCTTC
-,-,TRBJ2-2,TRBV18,CASSSGQNTGELFF,TGTGCCAGCTCATCCGGACAGAACACCGGGGAGCTGTTTTTT
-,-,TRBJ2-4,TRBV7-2,CASSLAPQTGNIQYF,TGTGCCAGCAGCTTAGCGCCACAGACGGGAAACATTCAGTACTTC
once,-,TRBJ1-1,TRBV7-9,CASSLGDRLSEAFF,TGTGCCAGCAGCTTGGGTGACAGGCTATCTGAAGCTTTCTTT
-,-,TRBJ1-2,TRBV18,CASSPGRENYGYTF,TGTGCCAGCTCACCAGGCAGGGAAAACTATGGCTACACCTTC
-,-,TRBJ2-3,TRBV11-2,CASSSPGDTQYF,TGTGCCAGCAGCTCTCCTGGGGATACGCAGTATTTT
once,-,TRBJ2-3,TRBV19,CASTALQGTTQYF,TGTGCCAGTACCGCCTTACAGGGTACTACGCAGTATTTT
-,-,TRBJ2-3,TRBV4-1,CASSQETRRDGTDTQYF,TGCGCCAGCAGCCAAGAGACCCGGCGGGACGGTACAGATACGCAGTATTTT
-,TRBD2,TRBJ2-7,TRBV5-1,CASSLARSGSTYEQYF,TGCGCCAGCAGCTTGGCTCGGAGCGGGAGTACCTACGAGCAGTACTTC
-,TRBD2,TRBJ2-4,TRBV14,CASSQKGTSTRNIQYF,TGTGCCAGCAGCCAAAAGGGGACTAGCACCAGGAACATTCAGTACTTC
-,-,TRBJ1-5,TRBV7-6,CASSLSDAGHQPQHF,TGTGCCAGCAGCCTGTCAGACGCCGGGCATCAGCCCCAGCATTTT